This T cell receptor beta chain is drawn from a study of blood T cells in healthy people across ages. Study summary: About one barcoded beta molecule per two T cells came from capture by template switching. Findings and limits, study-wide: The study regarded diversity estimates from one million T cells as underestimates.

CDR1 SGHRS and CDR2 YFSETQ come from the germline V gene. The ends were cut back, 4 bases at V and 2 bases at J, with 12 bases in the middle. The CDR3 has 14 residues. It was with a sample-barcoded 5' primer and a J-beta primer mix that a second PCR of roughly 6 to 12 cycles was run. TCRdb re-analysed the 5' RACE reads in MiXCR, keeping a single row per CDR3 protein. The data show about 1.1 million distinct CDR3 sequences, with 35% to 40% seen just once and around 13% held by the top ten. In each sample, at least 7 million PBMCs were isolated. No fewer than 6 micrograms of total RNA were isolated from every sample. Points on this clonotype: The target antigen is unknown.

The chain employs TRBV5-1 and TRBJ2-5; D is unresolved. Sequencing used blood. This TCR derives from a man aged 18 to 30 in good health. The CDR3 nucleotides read TGCGCCAGCAGCCCAGAGGCGATACAAGAGACCCAGTACTTC. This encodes CASSPEAIQETQYF.